This T cell receptor beta chain was sequenced during a study of cytomegalovirus exposure and HLA in healthy donors. Study-level information: According to later analysis, the same platform produced the 100 to 150 validation and under 700 first-cohort repertoires. General study points: It was approximately 150 TCR beta chains that were listed as cytomegalovirus-associated. The tendency of first-cohort TCR clusters to co-occur in the approximately 120 validation repertoires was identified by a subsequent analysis.

With 3 bases removed from V and 2 bases from J, the gap between germline ends came to 17 bases. The CDR3 consists of 17 residues. Germline V CDR1 and CDR2: KGHSH, LQKENI. From the approximately 120-subject validation cohort, which was separate from the roughly 670-subject first cohort, the donors were drawn. About this clone itself: Its target is not known.

Clones were read by immunoSEQ multiplex PCR, and TCRdb kept only the in-frame ones, dropping some. This sample yields some 73,000 clones, of which 70% to 90% are seen a single time; around 4% belongs to the top ten. Sample: PBMCs. The J gene is TRBJ2-1, the V gene TRBV18, with D possibly being TRBD2 (5 bases). The receptor comes from a woman younger than 30 in good health and CMV-seropositive. The CDR3 protein is CASSPRIAGSPYNEQFF. The CDR3, as DNA: TGTGCCAGCTCACCCAGAATTGCTGGGAGTCCCTACAATGAGCAGTTCTTC.